Below, 8 T cell receptor beta chains from the same sample are listed, as sequenced in a study of graft-versus-host responses after intestinal transplantation. Here immunoSEQ multiplex PCR was the method, and the copy in TCRdb shows in-frame clones only, minus some. The sample lists 38,000 or so clones, roughly 95% occurring once. These receptors have no identified antigens. The material sequenced was unstimulated CD8+ T cells sorted from spleen or lymph node cells, taken before transplant. The receptors originated from a human donor who was the organ donor for an intestinal transplant.

The rearrangement uses TRBV7-9 and TRBJ2-7; 10 nucleotides agree with TRBD2. Germline trimming cut 1 base from V and 4 bases from J; bases unmatched to any gene: 10. The CDR3 is made up of 17 amino acids. CDR1 is SEHNR and CDR2 is FQNEAQ in the germline V gene (reference sequence). CDR3 coding DNA: TGTGCCAGCAGCTTAGTGACCGGACTAGCGGAGAGTTACGAGCAGTACTTC. It specifies CASSLVTGLAESYEQYF.

This chain uses TRBV20-1 with TRBJ2-1; D is unresolved. Germline-derived CDR1 and CDR2 are DFQATT and SNEGSKA (reference sequence). Trimming removed 3 bases from V and 9 bases from J, with 3 bases in between. The CDR3 covers 9 residues. The CDR3 loop reads CSARFEQFF. CDR3 DNA sequence: TGCAGTGCTAGGTTTGAGCAGTTCTTC.

The rearrangement joins TRBV13 to TRBJ2-5; TRBD1 or TRBD2 may be the D gene (5 bases each). The V gene's germline CDR1 is PRHDT and CDR2 FYEKMQ (reference sequence). Trimming shortened V by 1 base and J by 2 bases, and 11 bases separated the two germline ends. The CDR3 sequence is 15 residues long. Here the CDR3 reads CASSLDGTGQETQYF. The CDR3, as DNA: TGTGCCAGCAGCTTAGACGGGACGGGTCAAGAGACCCAGTACTTC.

The V and J genes are TRBV7-9 and TRBJ2-1; TRBD1 matches 11 bases. There are 14 residues in the CDR3. The V segment lost 6 bases and the J segment 4 bases; nucleotides outside the gene matches: 2. CDR1 and CDR2 (germline): SEHNR, FQNEAQ (reference sequence). For the CDR3, the DNA is TGTGCCAGCAGTGGACAGGGGGCTTACAATGAGCAGTTCTTC. It specifies CASSGQGAYNEQFF.

V and J are TRBV6-6 and TRBJ2-1; D remains unclear. Germline CDR1 is MNHNY and CDR2 is SVGAGI (reference sequence). This CDR3 contains 13 residues. Trimming pared 0 bases from V and 6 bases from J, leaving 6 bases between. Here the CDR3 DNA reads TGTGCCAGCAGTTACTCGGGTCTCAATGAGCAGTTCTTC. Its protein is CASSYSGLNEQFF.

V usage is TRBV7-6 and J usage is TRBJ2-7, with TRBD1 identical over 10 bases. The CDR3 has 13 amino acids. V shed 5 bases, J shed 6 bases, and the junction held 4 bases outside the gene matches. Germline V lookup: CDR1 SGHVS, CDR2 FNYEAQ. The DNA for the CDR3 is TGTGCCAGCAGCAGGGACAGGGGAGCCGAGCAGTACTTC. Protein sequence: CASSRDRGAEQYF.

This chain uses TRBV6-5 with TRBJ2-2; perhaps TRBD1 as D (6 bases). Germline V gene lookup returns CDR1 MNHEY and CDR2 SVGAGI. The CDR3 spans 16 residues. V lost 0 bases, J lost 7 bases, and 15 bases lay in between. The CDR3 sequence: CASSYSSWGPHGELFF. CDR3 DNA sequence: TGTGCCAGCAGTTACTCCTCTTGGGGGCCCCACGGGGAGCTGTTTTTT.

The V gene is TRBV6-5, the J gene TRBJ2-5; D gene uncertain. Germline V gene lookup returns CDR1 MNHEY and CDR2 SVGAGI. With 2 bases removed from V and 0 bases from J, the gap between germline ends came to 7 bases. This CDR3 spans 14 amino acids. The CDR3 sequence: CASSYGVYQETQYF. The CDR3 nucleotides read TGTGCCAGCAGTTACGGGGTGTACCAAGAGACCCAGTACTTC.